Below, one T cell receptor beta chain is given with its context. No antigen is known for it. These data originate in a study of shared clonotypes between healthy human individuals. The study, taken as a whole, reports: Among four donors, approximately 5.4% of naive CD4 clonotypes were found in common.

Genomic DNA of each subset was evenly split across several immunoSEQ plates. TCRdb's copy holds only in-frame clones and misses some; the assay was immunoSEQ multiplex PCR. The table records 2,500,000 or so clones, over 85% of them present only once. Looked up from germline, CDR1 is MDHEN and CDR2 is SYDVKM. V dropped 3 bases and J dropped 6 bases, with 27 bases sitting between them. This CDR3 is built from 18 residues. Donors were Caucasian adults residing in Nashville, Tennessee, USA. CD4+ cells were split into CD45RA+ naive and CD45RA-negative memory subsets. This receptor was obtained from a man aged 18 to 29 in good health. Some clones in this sample may be carry-over from other donors' samples. V usage is TRBV28 and J usage is TRBJ2-7, with D perhaps assigned TRBD1 or TRBD2 (5 bases each). Sequencing was performed on naive CD4+ T cells from PBMCs. Specified subset: CD45RA+ positively selected. CDR3 protein: CASSFSGGRGLPSGEQYF. CDR3 nucleotides: TGTGCCAGCAGTTTTTCTGGCGGCCGGGGCCTCCCGTCGGGCGAGCAGTACTTC.